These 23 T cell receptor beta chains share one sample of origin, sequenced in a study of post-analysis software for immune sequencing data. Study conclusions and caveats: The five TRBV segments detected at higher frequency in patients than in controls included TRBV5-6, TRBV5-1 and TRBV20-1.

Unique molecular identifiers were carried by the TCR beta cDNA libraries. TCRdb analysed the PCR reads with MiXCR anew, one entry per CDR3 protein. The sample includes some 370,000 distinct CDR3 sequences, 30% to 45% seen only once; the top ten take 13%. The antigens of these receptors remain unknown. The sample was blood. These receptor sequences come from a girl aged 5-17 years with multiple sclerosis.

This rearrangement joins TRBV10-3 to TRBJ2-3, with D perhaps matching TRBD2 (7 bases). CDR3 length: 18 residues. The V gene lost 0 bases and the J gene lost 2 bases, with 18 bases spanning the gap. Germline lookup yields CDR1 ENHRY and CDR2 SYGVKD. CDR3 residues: CAISESLSAGAVTDTQYF. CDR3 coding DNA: TGTGCCATCAGTGAGTCCCTGAGTGCGGGGGCCGTCACAGATACGCAGTATTTT.

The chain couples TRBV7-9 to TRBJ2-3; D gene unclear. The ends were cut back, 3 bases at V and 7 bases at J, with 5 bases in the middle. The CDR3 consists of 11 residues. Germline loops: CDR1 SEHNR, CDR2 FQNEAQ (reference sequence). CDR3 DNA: TGTGCCAGCAGCTTTGGGAATACGCAGTATTTT. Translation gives CASSFGNTQYF.

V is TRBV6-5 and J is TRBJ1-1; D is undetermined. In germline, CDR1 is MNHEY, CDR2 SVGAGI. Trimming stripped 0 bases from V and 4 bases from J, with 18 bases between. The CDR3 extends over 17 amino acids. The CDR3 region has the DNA TGTGCCAGCAGTTACTCCGGGATAGCGAGATCGGGCACTGAAGCTTTCTTT. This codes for CASSYSGIARSGTEAFF.

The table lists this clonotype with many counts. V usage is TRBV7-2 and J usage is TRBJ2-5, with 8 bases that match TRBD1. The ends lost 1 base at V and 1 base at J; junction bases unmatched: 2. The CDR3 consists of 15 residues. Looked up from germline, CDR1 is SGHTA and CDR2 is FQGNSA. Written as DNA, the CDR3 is TGTGCCAGCAGCTTAGGCAGGGGGCCCCAAGAGACCCAGTACTTC. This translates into CASSLGRGPQETQYF.

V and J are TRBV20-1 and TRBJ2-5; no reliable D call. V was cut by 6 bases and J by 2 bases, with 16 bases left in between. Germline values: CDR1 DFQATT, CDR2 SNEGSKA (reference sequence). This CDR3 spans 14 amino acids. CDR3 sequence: CSARGVGQQETQYF. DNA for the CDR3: TGCAGTGCACGTGGCGTGGGCCAGCAAGAGACCCAGTACTTC.

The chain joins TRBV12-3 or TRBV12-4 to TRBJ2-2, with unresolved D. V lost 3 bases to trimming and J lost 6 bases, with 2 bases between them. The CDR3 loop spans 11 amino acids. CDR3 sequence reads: CASSFSGELFF. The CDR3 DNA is TGTGCCAGCAGTTTTTCCGGGGAGCTGTTTTTT.

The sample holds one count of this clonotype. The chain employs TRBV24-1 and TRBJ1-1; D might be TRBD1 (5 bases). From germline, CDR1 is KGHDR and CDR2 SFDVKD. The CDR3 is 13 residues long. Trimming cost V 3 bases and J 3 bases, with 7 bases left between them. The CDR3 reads CATSDGADTEAFF. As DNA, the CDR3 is TGTGCCACCAGTGATGGGGCCGACACTGAAGCTTTCTTT.

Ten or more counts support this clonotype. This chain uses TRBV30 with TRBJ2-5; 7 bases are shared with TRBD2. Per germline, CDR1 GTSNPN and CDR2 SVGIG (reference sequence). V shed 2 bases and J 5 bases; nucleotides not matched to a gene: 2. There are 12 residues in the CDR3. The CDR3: CAWSRRGETQYF. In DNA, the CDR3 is TGTGCCTGGAGTAGGCGGGGGGAGACCCAGTACTTC.

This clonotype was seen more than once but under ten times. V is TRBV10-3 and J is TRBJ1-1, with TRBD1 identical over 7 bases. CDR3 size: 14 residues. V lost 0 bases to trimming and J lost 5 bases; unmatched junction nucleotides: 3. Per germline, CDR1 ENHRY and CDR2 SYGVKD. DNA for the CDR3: TGTGCCATCAGTGAGTCAGGGGGCTTAACTGAAGCTTTCTTT. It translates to CAISESGGLTEAFF.

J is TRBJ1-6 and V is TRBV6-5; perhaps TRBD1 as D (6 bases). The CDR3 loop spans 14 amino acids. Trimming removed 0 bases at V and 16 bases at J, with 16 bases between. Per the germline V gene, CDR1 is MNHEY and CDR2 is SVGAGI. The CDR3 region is CASSYSGSGVRLHF. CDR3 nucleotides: TGTGCCAGCAGTTACTCGGGATCAGGGGTCCGGCTCCACTTT.

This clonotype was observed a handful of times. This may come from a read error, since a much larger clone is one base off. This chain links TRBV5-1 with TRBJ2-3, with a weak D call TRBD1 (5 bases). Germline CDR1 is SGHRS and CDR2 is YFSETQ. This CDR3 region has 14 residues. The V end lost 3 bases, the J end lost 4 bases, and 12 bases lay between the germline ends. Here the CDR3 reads CASSWYQGADTQYF. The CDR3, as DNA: TGCGCCAGCAGCTGGTATCAGGGCGCAGATACGCAGTATTTT.

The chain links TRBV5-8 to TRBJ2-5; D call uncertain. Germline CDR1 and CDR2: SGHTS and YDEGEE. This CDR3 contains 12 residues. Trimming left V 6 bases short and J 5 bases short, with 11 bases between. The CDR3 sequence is CASTPRTETQYF. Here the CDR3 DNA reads TGTGCCAGCACCCCGAGAACTGAGACCCAGTACTTC.

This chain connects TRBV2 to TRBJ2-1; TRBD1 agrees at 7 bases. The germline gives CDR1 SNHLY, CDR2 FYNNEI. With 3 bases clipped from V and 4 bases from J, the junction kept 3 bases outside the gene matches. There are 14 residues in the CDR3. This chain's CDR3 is CASSDPGGYNEQFF. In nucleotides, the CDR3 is TGTGCCAGCAGTGACCCAGGGGGATACAATGAGCAGTTCTTC. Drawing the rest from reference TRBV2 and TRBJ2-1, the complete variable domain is EPEVTQTPSHQVTQMGQEVILRCVPISNHLYFYWYRQILGQKVEFLVSFYNNEISEKSEIFDDQFSVERPDGSNFTLKIRSTKLEDSAMYFCASSDPGGYNEQFFGPGTRLTVL.

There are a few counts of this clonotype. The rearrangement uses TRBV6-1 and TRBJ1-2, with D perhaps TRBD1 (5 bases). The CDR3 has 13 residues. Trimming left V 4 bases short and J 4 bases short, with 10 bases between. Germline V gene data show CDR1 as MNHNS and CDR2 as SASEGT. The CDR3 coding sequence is TGTGCCAGCAGTGGAGGGGTCGGCTATGGCTACACCTTC. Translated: CASSGGVGYGYTF.

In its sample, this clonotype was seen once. As DNA, the CDR3 is TGTGCCAGCAGAGGGACAGGGGGCAAGTACGAGCAGTACTTC. This encodes CASRGTGGKYEQYF. The chain is built from TRBV27 and TRBJ2-5, with 12 bases aligning to TRBD1. Gene TRBJ2-7 matches the end of the DNA better, so the J call may be wrong. This CDR3 spans 14 amino acids. Germline values: CDR1 MNHEY, CDR2 SMNVEV (reference sequence).

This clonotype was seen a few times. Here the CDR3 DNA reads TGTGCCAGCAAAGGACTAGCGGAAACCTACGAGCAGTACTTC. It is translated as CASKGLAETYEQYF. The rearrangement uses TRBV12-3 or TRBV12-4 and TRBJ2-7, with 10 bases identical to TRBD2. The CDR3 runs 14 residues. The trim removed 7 bases at V and 2 bases at J, leaving 5 bases unmatched.

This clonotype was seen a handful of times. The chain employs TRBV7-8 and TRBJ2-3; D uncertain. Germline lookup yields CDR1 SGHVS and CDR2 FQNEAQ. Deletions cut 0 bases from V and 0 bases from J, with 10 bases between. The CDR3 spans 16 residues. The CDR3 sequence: CASSLAGSSSTDTQYF. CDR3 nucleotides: TGTGCCAGCAGCTTAGCAGGGTCCTCTAGCACAGATACGCAGTATTTT.

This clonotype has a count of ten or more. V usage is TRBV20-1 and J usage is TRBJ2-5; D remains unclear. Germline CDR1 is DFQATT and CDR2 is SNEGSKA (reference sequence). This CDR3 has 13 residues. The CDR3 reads CSSYAAAKETQYF. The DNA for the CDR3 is TGCAGCTCCTACGCGGCAGCTAAAGAGACCCAGTACTTC.

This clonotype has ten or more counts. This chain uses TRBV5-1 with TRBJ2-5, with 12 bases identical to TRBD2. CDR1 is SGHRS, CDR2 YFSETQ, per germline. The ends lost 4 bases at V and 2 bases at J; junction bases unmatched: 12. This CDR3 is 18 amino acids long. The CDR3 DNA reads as TGCGCCAGCAGCCGATCACCGACTAGCGGGGGCGGGCAAGAGACCCAGTACTTC. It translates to CASSRSPTSGGGQETQYF. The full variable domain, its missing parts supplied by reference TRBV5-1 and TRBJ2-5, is KAGVTQTPRYLIKTRGQQVTLSCSPISGHRSVSWYQQTPGQGLQFLFEYFSETQRNKGNFPGRFSGRQFSNSRSEMNVSTLELGDSALYLCASSRSPTSGGGQETQYFGPGTRLLVL.

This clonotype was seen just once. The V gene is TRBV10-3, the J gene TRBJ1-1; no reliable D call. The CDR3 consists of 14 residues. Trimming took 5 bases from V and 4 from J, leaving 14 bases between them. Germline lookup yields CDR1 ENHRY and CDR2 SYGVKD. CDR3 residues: CAISHVEAGTEAFF. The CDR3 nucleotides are TGTGCCATCAGTCACGTAGAAGCGGGCACTGAAGCTTTCTTT.

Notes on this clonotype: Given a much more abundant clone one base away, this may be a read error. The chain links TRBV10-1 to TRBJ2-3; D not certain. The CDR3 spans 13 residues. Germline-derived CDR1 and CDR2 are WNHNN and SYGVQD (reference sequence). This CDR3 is CAGSRGGTDTQYF. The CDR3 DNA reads TGCGCCGGCAGTCGAGGAGGCACAGATACGCAGTATTTT.

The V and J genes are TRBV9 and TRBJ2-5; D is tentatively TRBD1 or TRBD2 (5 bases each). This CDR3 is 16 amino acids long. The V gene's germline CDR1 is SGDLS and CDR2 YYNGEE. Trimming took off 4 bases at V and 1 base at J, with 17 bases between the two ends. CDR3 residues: CASSLPGLGVQETQYF. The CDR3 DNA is TGTGCCAGCAGCCTTCCGGGGCTAGGAGTCCAAGAGACCCAGTACTTC.

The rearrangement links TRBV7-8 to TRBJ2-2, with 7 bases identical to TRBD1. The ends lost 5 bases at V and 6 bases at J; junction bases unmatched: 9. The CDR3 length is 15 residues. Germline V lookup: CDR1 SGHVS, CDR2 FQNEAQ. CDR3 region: CASSKERGHAGELFF. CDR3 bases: TGTGCCAGCAGCAAAGAAAGGGGGCACGCCGGGGAGCTGTTTTTT.